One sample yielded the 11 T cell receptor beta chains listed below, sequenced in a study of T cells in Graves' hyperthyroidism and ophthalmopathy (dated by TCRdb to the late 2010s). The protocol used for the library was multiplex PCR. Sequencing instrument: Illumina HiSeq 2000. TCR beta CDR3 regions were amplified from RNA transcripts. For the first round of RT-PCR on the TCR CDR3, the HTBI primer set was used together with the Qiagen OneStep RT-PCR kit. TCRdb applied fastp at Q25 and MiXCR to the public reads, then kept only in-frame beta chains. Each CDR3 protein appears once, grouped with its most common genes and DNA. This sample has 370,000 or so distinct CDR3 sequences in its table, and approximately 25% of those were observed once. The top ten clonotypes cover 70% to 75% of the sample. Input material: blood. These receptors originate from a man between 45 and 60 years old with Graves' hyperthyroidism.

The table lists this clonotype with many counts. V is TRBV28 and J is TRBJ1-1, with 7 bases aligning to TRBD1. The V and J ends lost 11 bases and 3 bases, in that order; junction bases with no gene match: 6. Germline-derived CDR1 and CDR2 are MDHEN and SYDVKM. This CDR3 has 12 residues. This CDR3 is CACRQGDTEAFF. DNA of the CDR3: TGTGCCTGCCGACAGGGTGACACTGAAGCTTTCTTT.

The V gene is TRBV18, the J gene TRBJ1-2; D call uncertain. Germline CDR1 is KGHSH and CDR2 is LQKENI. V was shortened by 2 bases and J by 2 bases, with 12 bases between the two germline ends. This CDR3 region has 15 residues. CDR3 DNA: TGTGCCAGCTCACCAGAACCGGTGTGGAACTATGGCTACACCTTC. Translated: CASSPEPVWNYGYTF.

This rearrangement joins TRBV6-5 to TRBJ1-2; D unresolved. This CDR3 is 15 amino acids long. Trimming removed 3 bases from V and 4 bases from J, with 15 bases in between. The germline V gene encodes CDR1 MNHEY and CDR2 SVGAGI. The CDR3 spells CASSYNTGMGYGYTF. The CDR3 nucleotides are TGTGCCAGCAGTTATAACACGGGGATGGGCTATGGCTACACCTTC.

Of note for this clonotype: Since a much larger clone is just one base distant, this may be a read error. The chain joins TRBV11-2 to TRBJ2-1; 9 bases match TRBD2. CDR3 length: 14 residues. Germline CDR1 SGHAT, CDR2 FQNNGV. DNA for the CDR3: TGTGCCGGCAGCTTAGCGGGAGCCCTCAATGAGCAGTTCTTC. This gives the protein CAGSLAGALNEQFF.

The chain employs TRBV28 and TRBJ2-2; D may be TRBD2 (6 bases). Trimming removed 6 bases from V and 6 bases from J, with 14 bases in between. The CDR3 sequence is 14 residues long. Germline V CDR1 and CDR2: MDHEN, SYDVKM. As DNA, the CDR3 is TGTGCCAGCAGGATACTTGCGGGATCCGGGGAGCTGTTTTTT. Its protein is CASRILAGSGELFF.

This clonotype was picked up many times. CDR3 protein: CSAPGEANTEAFF. CDR3 DNA: TGCAGTGCCCCGGGGGAGGCGAACACTGAAGCTTTCTTT. This chain uses TRBV20-1 with TRBJ1-1; D perhaps matches TRBD1 (5 bases). Germline V gives CDR1 DFQATT, CDR2 SNEGSKA (reference sequence). The CDR3 spans 13 residues. The V end was cut by 6 bases, the J end by 1 base, with 12 bases between.

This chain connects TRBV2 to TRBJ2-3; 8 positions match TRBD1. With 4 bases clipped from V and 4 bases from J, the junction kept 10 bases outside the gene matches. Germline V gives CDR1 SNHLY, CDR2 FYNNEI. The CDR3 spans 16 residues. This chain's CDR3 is CASSGSGTGFADTQYF. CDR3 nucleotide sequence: TGTGCCAGCAGTGGTTCCGGGACAGGATTCGCAGATACGCAGTATTTT.

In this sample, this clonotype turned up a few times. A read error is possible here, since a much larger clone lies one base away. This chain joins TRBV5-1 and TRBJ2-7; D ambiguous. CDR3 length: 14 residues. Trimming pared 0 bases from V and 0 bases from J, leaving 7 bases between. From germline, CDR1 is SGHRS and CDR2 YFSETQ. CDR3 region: CASSLDGFSYEQYF. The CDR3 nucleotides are TGCGCCAGCAGCTTGGATGGGTTCTCCTACGAGCAGTACTTC.

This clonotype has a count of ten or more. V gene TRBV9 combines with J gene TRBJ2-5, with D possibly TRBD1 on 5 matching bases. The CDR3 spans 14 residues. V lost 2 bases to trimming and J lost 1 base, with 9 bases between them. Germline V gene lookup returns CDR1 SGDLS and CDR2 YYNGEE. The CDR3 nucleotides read TGTGCCAGCAGCGTTGGAGACAGCCAAGAGACCCAGTACTTC. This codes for CASSVGDSQETQYF.

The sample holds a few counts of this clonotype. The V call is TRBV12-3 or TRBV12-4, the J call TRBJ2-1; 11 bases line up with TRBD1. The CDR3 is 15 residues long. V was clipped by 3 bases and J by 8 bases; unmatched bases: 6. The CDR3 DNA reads TGTGCCAGCAGTTTGCGGACAGGGGGCCTAGATGAGCAGTTCTTC. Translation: CASSLRTGGLDEQFF.

The CDR3 coding sequence is TGCGCCAGCAGCTTCTTAGCGGGAGGGGAAAGCGAGCAGTACTTC. Encoded protein: CASSFLAGGESEQYF. The rearrangement links TRBV5-1 to TRBJ2-7; TRBD2 agrees at 11 bases. Trimming took 2 bases from V and 6 from J; bases not matched to a gene: 7. This CDR3 is 15 amino acids long. Germline CDR1 SGHRS, CDR2 YFSETQ.